This TCR beta chain comes out of a study of T cells after yellow fever vaccination. Study-wide background: Fractions of limited cellularity were prepared by means of SMART-Seq v4 Ultra Low Input.

One entry per CDR3 protein, called by TCRdb with MiXCR from the 5' RACE reads. The sample contains about 120,000 distinct CDR3 sequences, about 8.4% of which appear only once. V trimming: 4 bases; J trimming: 8 bases; junction bases outside the gene matches: 6. Per germline, CDR1 MGHRA and CDR2 YSYEKL. The CDR3 sequence is 15 residues long. Here the sequenced sample was CD8+ T cells sorted from PBMCs, taken on the day of the yellow fever booster vaccination. The receptor's source is a man aged 18 to 30 who received the YFV17D yellow fever vaccine. The V and J genes are TRBV4-1 and TRBJ2-1; TRBD2 matches at 12 bases. CDR3 residues: CASSPASGGAYEQFF. CDR3 bases: TGCGCCAGCAGCCCGGCTAGCGGGGGGGCCTATGAGCAGTTCTTC.